This T cell receptor (beta chain) was sequenced for a study of OX40 agonist ivuxolimab in advanced cancers. Study information: A mean age of roughly 60 years, range about 20 to 90, was recorded, and about 83% were male. Therapy given before enrollment (anti-PD-1, anti-PD-L1 or anti-CTLA-4) was allowed, and roughly 41% had some.

General observations from the study: Low normalized T-cell clonal expansion also characterized some of the nonresponders.

A remark on this clone: The antigen is unknown.

The protocol was immunoSEQ multiplex PCR, while the TCRdb copy is restricted to in-frame clones and leaves out a portion. This sample yields some 8,000 clones, of which around 90% are seen a single time; about 4.4% belongs to the top ten. This clonotype was obtained from an adult with an advanced solid tumor such as melanoma, head and neck, liver or kidney cancer. The input for sequencing was CD4+ or CD8+ T cells sorted from blood, taken in a trial of the OX40 agonist ivuxolimab.

The chain's CDR3 is CASSGMGQPQETQYF. For the CDR3, the DNA is TGTGCCAGCAGTGGCATGGGACAGCCCCAAGAGACCCAGTACTTC. The chain couples TRBV6-6 to TRBJ2-5; the match to TRBD1 covers 7 bases. The CDR3 is 15 residues long. J gave up 1 base and V 5 bases, and 7 bases lay outside the gene matches. Looked up from germline, CDR1 is MNHNY and CDR2 is SVGAGI (reference sequence).